This T cell receptor (beta chain) was identified during a study of shared clonotypes between healthy human individuals (TCRdb year 2020). About the full investigation: Three men and a couple of women, aged 18 to 49 years, made up the cohort. For each donor, CD4 naive and CD4 memory were each given three plates, CD8 naive was given two plates, and CD8 memory was given one plate. To estimate repertoire size and how much clonotypes are shared between individuals, the study performed deep sequencing of blood TCR repertoires from five healthy adults. Different laboratories and diverse techniques were used to prepare libraries and sequence TCR repertoires, to increase sequencing depth and limit assay-specific biases. Leukapheresis yielded between about 0.9 and 8.9 billion PBMCs per donor. Study-level results and caveats: Naive subsets generally had larger estimated clonotype richness than memory subsets did. Even with the large sequencing depth, rarefaction of the sorted-subset datasets indicated that sequencing was incomplete. About 5% of naive CD4, more than 3% of naive CD8, around 2.3% of memory CD4, and more than 0.35% of memory CD8 clonotypes were shared across several donors. Based on pairwise subsampling, the degree of clonotype sharing among donors was expected to be affected by sequencing depth. Compared with non-shared clonotypes, the clonotypes found in all four sorted-subset donors had higher generation probabilities. Sampling was limited to blood, and TCR repertoires in tissue likely differ from TCR repertoires in blood. Because the study included a small number of donors, the genetic and exposure-history diversity represented was limited.

The donors were healthy, HIV-negative adults who had no recently reported acute infections or vaccinations. All donors were Caucasian adults living in Nashville, Tennessee, USA. CD4+ T cells were enriched by magnetic negative selection; naive cells were then positively selected on CD45RA, and the negative fraction formed the memory subset. Blood was collected by leukapheresis, and PBMCs were isolated by Ficoll-Histopaque density gradient centrifugation and then cryopreserved in liquid nitrogen vapor phase. Purity and quantity of every magnetically sorted T cell population were checked by analytical flow cytometry. Genomic DNA was isolated from every sorted fraction and measured by UV absorbance on a Nanodrop 2000c. With regard to this clone: What antigen it recognizes has not been identified. Base qualities are missing; no much larger clone stands one base away.

TCR CDR3 regions were amplified from genomic DNA by multiplex PCR using the deep immunoSEQ assay. For each cell subset, the extracted genomic DNA was distributed evenly across all wells of several immunoSEQ 96-well plates, and each plate served as one replicate. Each replicate PCR for sorted subsets received around 200 ng genomic DNA, equal to about 30,000 T cell genomes. Purified libraries were measured with a Qubit 3.0 fluorometer, size-checked on a Bioanalyzer 2100, and measured again with the KAPA Library Quantification kit. Every immunoSEQ 96-well plate was sequenced on a separate single-read 150-cycle Illumina NextSeq 550 flow cell. Per the authors' processing: Because only junctional sequences without quality scores were contained in the immunoSEQ output, filtering matching that applied to full-length reads could not be performed. To assign V/J genes and CDR3, sequences were annotated using PyIR, a Python wrapper for IgBLAST v1.9, with IMGT germline references. Reads were filtered out if the reads had weak V/J assignments (E-value above 1e-6), no CDR3, stop codons, out-of-frame junctions, or ambiguous translated residues. V3J clonotypes were defined as sequences sharing the same inferred V gene, J gene, and CDR3 amino acid sequence. Percentage overlap between repertoires was computed as shared unique clonotypes divided by the size of the smaller repertoire. Three approaches were used to assess repertoire richness: RTK rarefaction, the Chao1 estimator, and Recon v2.1 estimates of unobserved clonotypes. For all TCRbeta clonotypes obtained by the gDNA method from a handful of donors, generation probabilities were computed with OLGA. TCRdb retrieved this table from immuneACCESS and kept in-frame rearrangements only. Not all clones are present; in checked studies, unresolved V genes account for under half, and no reason is known for the remainder. That table supplies the V and J calls and clone size; D and trimming were determined from the DNA. Recorded for this sample are about a million clones; about 70% of them occurred a single time. The ten top clones hold over 1.3% of the sample.

Sequencing was done on a sample of memory CD4+ T cells sorted from blood. The sample's cell subset or site label, in plain terms: CD45RA-negative fraction. This sequence originates from a man aged 18 to 35 in good health.

The DNA reads as follows: TGTGCCAGCAGCCCTGCGGGGGCCTTGACCACTGAAGCTTTCTTT. Its protein reads: CASSPAGALTTEAFF. This chain joins TRBV28 to TRBJ1-1, with TRBD1 perhaps the D gene, on 6 matching bases. Cut back by 6 bases and 4 bases, the V and J ends lie 18 bases apart. From its cysteine to its phenylalanine, the CDR3 spans 15 amino acids. The entry retains the CDR3 DNA only, 45 bases that are in frame from base 1. The germline V gene supplies CDR1 MDHEN and CDR2 SYDVKM.